This T cell receptor beta chain comes out of a study of chemoradiotherapy in HPV16-positive cancers. Notes on the study in general: HPV-responsive T-cell expansion during chemoradiotherapy was linked to improved recurrence-free survival in HPV16-positive patients. HPV-specific T cells were functionally defined from only two HPV16-positive patients.

The CDR3 has 13 residues. The ends lost 4 bases at V and 4 bases at J; junction bases unmatched: 3. CDR1 and CDR2 (germline): SGDLS, YYNGEE. TCRdb's table, derived via immunoSEQ multiplex PCR, lists solely in-frame clones and lacks some. The sample holds about 32,000 clones, approximately 88% seen once. This clone was detected only once. What it binds is unknown. The sample consisted of blood, taken from a patient who underwent chemoradiotherapy. This receptor was obtained from a human donor with HPV-associated anogenital cancer. The rearrangement uses TRBV9 and TRBJ1-1; 8 nucleotides line up with TRBD1. DNA of the CDR3: TGTGCCAGCAGCTTCGGACAGGGCACTGAAGCTTTCTTT. Amino acid sequence: CASSFGQGTEAFF.